The next 27 T cell receptor beta chains were all read from a single sample in a study of control samples from healthy donors and cancer patients. Repertoires were generated with immunoSEQ multiplex PCR, while TCRdb's copy carries only in-frame clones and drops some. The sample consists of around 140,000 clones, approximately 94% of them appearing once. Specimen: blood. The receptors were gathered from a man between 35 and 55 years old in good health.

This clone was picked up one time. The chain recombines TRBV11-2 with TRBJ1-4; no definite D call. The CDR3 runs to 15 residues. CDR1 SGHAT and CDR2 FQNNGV come from the germline V gene. V dropped 0 bases and J dropped 1 base, with 6 bases sitting between them. The CDR3 DNA sequence: TGTGCCAGCAGCTTAGACAGAGGAACTAATGAAAAACTGTTTTTT. Translation: CASSLDRGTNEKLFF.

CDR3 sequence reads: CASSLRDTNTGELFF. The DNA of the CDR3 is TGTGCCAGCAGCTTAAGGGACACGAACACCGGGGAGCTGTTTTTT. This chain connects TRBV13 to TRBJ2-2; tentatively, D is TRBD1 (6 bases). Trimming cost V 2 bases and J 0 bases, with 7 bases left between them. The CDR3 is 15 amino acids. Germline V gene data show CDR1 as PRHDT and CDR2 as FYEKMQ (reference sequence). Full variable domain (rest looked up from reference TRBV13 and TRBJ2-2): AAGVIQSPRHLIKEKRETATLKCYPIPRHDTVYWYQQGPGQDPQFLISFYEKMQSDKGSIPDRFSAQQFSDYHSELNMSSLELGDSALYFCASSLRDTNTGELFFGEGSRLTVL.

V is TRBV6-5 and J is TRBJ1-6, with D maybe TRBD1 (5 bases). Germline V gene sequence: CDR1 MNHEY, CDR2 SVGAGI. Trimming left V 10 bases short and J 7 bases short, with 11 bases between. CDR3 length equals 12 residues. The DNA for the CDR3 is TGTGCCACCGAGCGGGGGAATTCACCCCTCCACTTT. Its protein product is CATERGNSPLHF.

The gene calls are TRBV2 and TRBJ2-1; possibly TRBD1 or TRBD2 for D (6 bases each). The germline CDR1 and CDR2 sequences are SNHLY and FYNNEI. V shed 6 bases and J shed 8 bases, with 17 bases lying between them. CDR3 size: 14 residues. The CDR3 loop reads CASRTGALGHEQFF. The CDR3 DNA is TGTGCCAGCAGAACGGGGGCTTTAGGCCATGAGCAGTTCTTC.

This chain joins TRBV9 and TRBJ2-2; TRBD2 matches 7 bases. Germline CDR1 SGDLS, CDR2 YYNGEE. This CDR3 region has 18 residues. Germline trimming cut 1 base from V and 3 bases from J; bases unmatched to any gene: 12. CDR3 region: CASSVTDRGRAHTGELFF. The CDR3 nucleotides read TGTGCCAGCAGCGTAACGGATCGGGGGAGGGCACACACCGGGGAGCTGTTTTTT.

The gene calls are TRBV10-2 and TRBJ1-2; D possibly corresponds to TRBD1 (5 bases). The CDR3 consists of 13 residues. Germline CDR1 and CDR2: WSHSY and SAAADI. V lost 6 bases, J lost 2 bases, and 10 bases lay in between. CDR3 DNA: TGCGCCAGCAGCCAGGGTAACAACTATGGCTACACCTTC. Translating it yields CASSQGNNYGYTF.

V gene TRBV3-1 (or the pseudogene TRBV3-2) combines with J gene TRBJ2-2; 9 bases are shared with TRBD1. The V gene's germline CDR1 is LGHDT and CDR2 YNNKEL (reference sequence). The ends lost 3 bases at V and 4 bases at J; junction bases unmatched: 9. The CDR3 runs to 17 residues. The CDR3 region is CASSHTGGQGTTGELFF. DNA of the CDR3: TGTGCCAGCAGCCACACCGGGGGACAGGGTACCACCGGGGAGCTGTTTTTT.

The gene calls are TRBV4-1 and TRBJ1-4, with D unclear. Germline V gene sequence: CDR1 MGHRA, CDR2 YSYEKL. The CDR3 is 15 amino acids. The germline V and J ends were trimmed by 4 bases and 4 bases, with 13 bases remaining between them. The CDR3 sequence: CASSPAVGLNEKLFF. CDR3 bases: TGCGCCAGCAGCCCCGCCGTCGGCCTTAATGAAAAACTGTTTTTT.

The chain joins TRBV6-1 to TRBJ2-5; unclear D gene. V was shortened by 3 bases and J by 2 bases, with 13 bases between the two germline ends. The CDR3 consists of 15 residues. Germline V gives CDR1 MNHNS, CDR2 SASEGT. CDR3 protein: CASSEQATSQETQYF. Here the CDR3 DNA reads TGTGCCAGCAGTGAGCAGGCCACTTCGCAAGAGACCCAGTACTTC.

The gene calls are TRBV27 and TRBJ1-1; possibly TRBD1 for D (6 bases). This CDR3 has 20 residues. V was cut by 5 bases and J by 0 bases, with 28 bases left in between. Germline V gene sequence: CDR1 MNHEY, CDR2 SMNVEV (reference sequence). The CDR3 nucleotides are TGTGCCAGCAGTGGCGGAGGAGGGGCGGTCCGGGGGGGCTTGAACACTGAAGCTTTCTTT. Its protein is CASSGGGGAVRGGLNTEAFF.

This rearrangement joins TRBV28 to TRBJ2-5, with 9 bases fitting TRBD2. The V gene end was trimmed by 5 bases and the J gene end by 3 bases; junction bases not matched to a gene: 16. The germline V gene encodes CDR1 MDHEN and CDR2 SYDVKM. The CDR3 is 18 residues long. The DNA for the CDR3 is TGTGCCAGCAGTCCCCAGGTATCCCAGCGGGAGGTGGAAGAGACCCAGTACTTC. Translated: CASSPQVSQREVEETQYF.

The chain uses TRBV27 and TRBJ2-2; tentatively, D is TRBD1 or TRBD2 (6 bases each). Trimming shortened V by 2 bases and J by 1 base, and 11 bases separated the two germline ends. The CDR3 runs 16 residues. Germline V gene lookup returns CDR1 MNHEY and CDR2 SMNVEV (reference sequence). This chain's CDR3 is CASSLGGTMNTGELFF. CDR3 nucleotide sequence: TGTGCCAGCAGTTTAGGGGGGACAATGAACACCGGGGAGCTGTTTTTT.

This clone was recorded a few times. The V call is TRBV7-9, the J call TRBJ1-5; 7 nucleotides line up with TRBD1. Unmatched junction bases numbered 4, after V lost 5 bases and J lost 6 bases. CDR1 and CDR2 (germline): SEHNR, FQNEAQ (reference sequence). The CDR3 totals 13 residues. CDR3 region: CASSIQGTQPQHF. The CDR3 region has the DNA TGTGCCAGCAGCATACAGGGGACTCAGCCCCAGCATTTT.

This clone appeared a single time. Other DNA sequences in this specimen translate into the identical CDR3. This rearrangement joins TRBV11-3 to TRBJ2-3, with D unclear. The V gene lost 6 bases and the J gene lost 3 bases, with 7 bases spanning the gap. CDR1 is SGHNT and CDR2 is YENEEA in the germline V gene. The CDR3 sequence is 12 residues long. CDR3 sequence: CASSLSTDTQYF. The CDR3 region has the DNA TGTGCCAGCAGTCTGTCTACAGATACGCAGTATTTT.

In its sample, this clone was seen a few times. The gene calls are TRBV21-1 and TRBJ2-3; the table's D call of TRBD2 was not tested on the DNA. TRBV21-1 is listed as a pseudogene. The CDR3 runs to 14 residues. Here the CDR3 DNA reads TGTGCCAGCGGGGGGACTAGCTACACAGATACGCAGTATTTT. It codes for CASGGTSYTDTQYF.

This chain uses TRBV5-1 with TRBJ1-2, with D uncertain. The ends were cut back, 5 bases at V and 6 bases at J, with 11 bases in the middle. The CDR3 extends over 12 amino acids. Germline CDR1 SGHRS, CDR2 YFSETQ. CDR3 bases: TGCGCCAGCAGTTACGCGGCGGATGGCTACACCTTC. It yields the protein CASSYAADGYTF.

The V and J genes are TRBV7-9 and TRBJ2-3; 12 bases match TRBD2. The V gene end was trimmed by 5 bases and the J gene end by 5 bases; junction bases not matched to a gene: 5. Per germline, CDR1 SEHNR and CDR2 FQNEAQ (reference sequence). CDR3 length equals 15 residues. The CDR3 loop reads CASSPSGRAVDTQYF. In nucleotides, the CDR3 is TGTGCCAGCAGCCCTAGCGGGAGGGCCGTAGATACGCAGTATTTT.

This rearrangement joins TRBV5-1 to TRBJ2-4, with 8 bases lining up with TRBD1. Germline lookup yields CDR1 SGHRS and CDR2 YFSETQ. The CDR3 extends over 16 amino acids. V lost 6 bases to trimming and J lost 4 bases; unmatched junction nucleotides: 12. The CDR3 here is CASTRDRRSRKNIQYF. The CDR3 DNA is TGCGCCAGCACCCGGGACAGGCGAAGTCGGAAAAACATTCAGTACTTC.

This chain joins TRBV28 and TRBJ1-5, with no clear D. Germline V gene lookup returns CDR1 MDHEN and CDR2 SYDVKM. V shed 5 bases and J shed 0 bases, with 17 bases lying between them. The length of the CDR3 is 17 residues. CDR3 protein: CASSARTITHSNQPQHF. CDR3 DNA: TGTGCCAGCAGTGCCCGGACGATAACCCATAGCAATCAGCCCCAGCATTTT.

The chain joins TRBV5-5 to TRBJ1-2, with D tentatively TRBD1 (5 bases). The V gene's germline CDR1 is SGHKS and CDR2 YYEKEE (reference sequence). This CDR3 comprises 14 residues. The V end lost 6 bases, the J end lost 8 bases, and 20 bases lay between the germline ends. The CDR3 sequence is CASTHTGGEEGYTF. CDR3 nucleotides: TGTGCCAGCACCCACACAGGAGGGGAAGAAGGCTACACCTTC.

The J gene is TRBJ1-2, the V gene TRBV5-6; perhaps TRBD1 as D (5 bases). CDR3 length: 14 residues. The V gene lost 1 base and the J gene lost 10 bases, with 17 bases spanning the gap. Looked up from germline, CDR1 is SGHDT and CDR2 is YYEEEE. The DNA of the CDR3 is TGTGCCAGCAGCTTGATGGGGACTGCTAAGGTCTACACCTTC. This encodes CASSLMGTAKVYTF.

The chain couples TRBV6-5 to TRBJ1-2; TRBD1 aligns across 8 bases. The germline V gene encodes CDR1 MNHEY and CDR2 SVGAGI. V lost 5 bases and J lost 13; bases outside the gene matches: 12. The CDR3 is 13 amino acids. In nucleotides, the CDR3 is TGTGCCAGCAGTCCGTATGGACAGGGAGAGTGCACCTTC. Protein product: CASSPYGQGECTF.

This chain joins TRBV5-1 and TRBJ1-1, with D unclear. Germline V gene lookup returns CDR1 SGHRS and CDR2 YFSETQ. V gave up 0 bases and J gave up 6 bases, with 9 bases separating them. There are 13 residues in the CDR3. DNA of the CDR3: TGCGCCAGCAGCTTGGGTTTTAGGGCTGAAGCTTTCTTT. As protein: CASSLGFRAEAFF. The whole variable domain, filled in from reference TRBV5-1 and TRBJ1-1, reads KAGVTQTPRYLIKTRGQQVTLSCSPISGHRSVSWYQQTPGQGLQFLFEYFSETQRNKGNFPGRFSGRQFSNSRSEMNVSTLELGDSALYLCASSLGFRAEAFFGQGTRLTVV.

The rearrangement uses TRBV28 and TRBJ1-2, with D uncertain. CDR3 length: 15 amino acids. V was trimmed by 6 bases and J by 5 bases, leaving 19 bases between them. The V gene's germline CDR1 is MDHEN and CDR2 SYDVKM. CDR3 DNA: TGTGCCAGCAGGACTAAAATCTCAGCCACATATGGCTACACCTTC. It translates to CASRTKISATYGYTF.

This chain connects TRBV9 to TRBJ1-6; a possible D gene is TRBD1 (6 bases). The V gene lost 0 bases and the J gene lost 4 bases, with 11 bases spanning the gap. CDR1 SGDLS and CDR2 YYNGEE come from the germline V gene. There are 16 residues in the CDR3. CDR3 bases: TGTGCCAGCAGCGTAGACTACAGGGCATATAATTCACCCCTCCACTTT. It yields the protein CASSVDYRAYNSPLHF.

The CDR3 spells CASSFYRGDEQYF. As DNA, the CDR3 is TGCGCCAGCAGCTTCTACAGGGGCGACGAGCAGTACTTC. This chain links TRBV5-1 with TRBJ2-7, with 7 nucleotides matching TRBD1. Trimming cost V 2 bases and J 5 bases; bases outside gene matches: 4. CDR3 length: 13 residues. Germline assignment: CDR1 SGHRS and CDR2 YFSETQ.

J is TRBJ2-3 and V is TRBV9; TRBD2 matches 7 bases. The J segment lost 3 bases and the V segment lost 1 base, leaving 5 bases of the junction unmatched. The CDR3 length is 15 residues. Germline values: CDR1 SGDLS, CDR2 YYNGEE. CDR3 sequence: CASSVSGSGTDTQYF. CDR3 DNA sequence: TGTGCCAGCAGCGTATCAGGTAGCGGGACAGATACGCAGTATTTT.